One and the same sample provided the 26 T cell receptor beta chains below, sequenced in a study of response to subunit inactivated influenza vaccine. MiXCR was run by TCRdb on the RT-PCR reads, yielding one entry per CDR3 protein. The sample lists over 400,000 distinct CDR3 sequences; roughly 13% were seen once. The sequencing used PBMCs from blood, collected more than 35 days after vaccination. All receptors derive from a man aged 50-59 years who received an inactivated influenza vaccine.

This chain links TRBV6-5 with TRBJ2-7, with unresolved D. CDR1 and CDR2 from the germline V gene are MNHEY and SVGAGI. CDR3 length: 11 residues. With 7 bases removed from V and 3 bases from J, the gap between germline ends came to 7 bases. As DNA, the CDR3 is TGTGCCAGCACGGACCTCTACGAGCAGTACTTC. Encoded protein: CASTDLYEQYF.

This clonotype has more than one count but fewer than ten. This sequence joins TRBV4-3 and TRBJ2-3; D unresolved. Trimming cost V 0 bases and J 2 bases, with 21 bases left between them. Germline lookup yields CDR1 LGHNA and CDR2 YSLEER. CDR3 length: 19 amino acids. CDR3 loop: CASSQDVTWRRPVTDTQYF. The CDR3 DNA reads TGCGCCAGCAGCCAAGATGTGACGTGGCGGCGTCCTGTCACAGATACGCAGTATTTT.

On this clonotype itself: A clone one base away is much larger, so this may be a read error. This chain connects TRBV4-3 to TRBJ2-1, with 10 bases lining up with TRBD2. The CDR3 has 16 amino acids. Germline assignment: CDR1 LGHNA and CDR2 YSLEER. The CDR3 loop reads CASSRDLAGEGNEHFF. For the CDR3, the DNA is TGCGCCAGCAGCCGCGATCTAGCGGGAGAAGGGAATGAGCACTTCTTC.

This chain connects TRBV20-1 to TRBJ2-6, with D unresolved. Germline-derived CDR1 and CDR2 are DFQATT and SNEGSKA (reference sequence). The CDR3 has 14 residues. Trimming shortened V by 0 bases and J by 0 bases, and 3 bases separated the two germline ends. CDR3 in amino acids: CSARDSSGANVLTF. In nucleotides, the CDR3 is TGCAGTGCTAGAGACAGCTCTGGGGCCAACGTCCTGACTTTC.

The CDR3 DNA sequence: TGTGCCAGCAGCTTTCGGACTAGCGGTTCTCGGGATACGCAGTATTTT. Translation: CASSFRTSGSRDTQYF. This chain joins TRBV5-6 and TRBJ2-3, with 10 positions matching TRBD2. J gave up 6 bases and V 2 bases, and 9 bases lay outside the gene matches. This CDR3 is built from 16 residues. Germline assignment: CDR1 SGHDT and CDR2 YYEEEE.

This clonotype appeared a few times. The chain combines TRBV5-1 with TRBJ1-5; D gene ambiguous. The CDR3 loop spans 13 amino acids. V dropped 0 bases and J dropped 4 bases, with 5 bases sitting between them. Germline CDR1 is SGHRS and CDR2 is YFSETQ. CDR3 in DNA: TGCGCCAGCAGCTTGGCGCAGAATCAGCCCCAGCATTTT. It is translated as CASSLAQNQPQHF.

The chain combines TRBV7-7 with TRBJ2-7, with a weak D call TRBD1 (6 bases). The germline V gene encodes CDR1 SSHAT and CDR2 FNYEAQ (reference sequence). Trimming stripped 5 bases from V and 0 bases from J, with 17 bases between. CDR3 length: 16 residues. The CDR3 spells CASSPSPWGPSYEQYF. The CDR3 nucleotides are TGTGCCAGCAGCCCCTCTCCATGGGGGCCCTCCTACGAGCAGTACTTC.

The chain links TRBV19 to TRBJ1-5; 7 bases align to TRBD1. J lost 8 bases, V lost 4 bases, and 8 bases had no gene match. The CDR3 length is 14 residues. CDR1 and CDR2 from the germline V gene are LNHDA and SQIVND (reference sequence). The CDR3 region has the DNA TGTGCCAGTAGTACACTACAGGGGTTGAAGCCCCAGCATTTT. Protein sequence: CASSTLQGLKPQHF.

The rearrangement joins TRBV20-1 to TRBJ2-5; D gene uncertain. Germline V gene data show CDR1 as DFQATT and CDR2 as SNEGSKA (reference sequence). Deletions cut 7 bases from V and 4 bases from J, with 16 bases between. The CDR3 is made up of 13 amino acids. In nucleotides, the CDR3 is TGCAGTGGCGCCCGGACCTATCGAGAGACCCAGTACTTC. It yields the protein CSGARTYRETQYF.

The chain joins TRBV12-3 or TRBV12-4 to TRBJ2-2; 16 bases map to TRBD2. Trimming took 6 bases from V and 4 from J; bases not matched to a gene: 8. This CDR3 spans 18 amino acids. The CDR3 loop is CASRGGLAGGLVTGELFF. The CDR3 nucleotides read TGTGCCAGCAGAGGGGGACTAGCGGGGGGGCTGGTCACCGGGGAGCTGTTTTTT.

The chain uses TRBV5-1 and TRBJ2-1; D remains ambiguous. The CDR3 contains 14 residues. Germline CDR1 reads SGHRS; CDR2 reads YFSETQ. V dropped 5 bases and J dropped 2 bases, with 11 bases sitting between them. The CDR3 protein is CASRKSSTYNEQFF. In DNA, the CDR3 is TGCGCCAGCAGAAAATCGTCCACCTACAATGAGCAGTTCTTC.

This clonotype was counted many times. The chain carries TRBV7-2 and TRBJ2-4; tentative D call: TRBD2 (6 bases). The CDR3 has 14 amino acids. Germline loops: CDR1 SGHTA, CDR2 FQGNSA. The V and J ends lost 5 bases and 9 bases respectively, with 17 bases between them. CDR3 sequence reads: CASSPSPGEVIQYF. In nucleotides, the CDR3 is TGTGCCAGCAGCCCCAGCCCCGGGGAGGTCATTCAGTACTTC.

The chain links TRBV5-1 to TRBJ2-5; TRBD2 matches at 10 bases. CDR3 length: 15 amino acids. Trimming at V came to 4 bases and at J to 5 bases, leaving 8 bases not matched to a gene. CDR1 SGHRS and CDR2 YFSETQ come from the germline V gene. The CDR3 region has the DNA TGCGCCAGCAGCCCTGGACTAGCGGAGATGGAGACCCAGTACTTC. Amino acids: CASSPGLAEMETQYF.

This clonotype was observed a handful of times. The chain uses TRBV29-1 and TRBJ2-1; 8 nucleotides match TRBD1. V was clipped by 6 bases and J by 9 bases; unmatched bases: 1. This CDR3 is built from 10 residues. The germline V gene encodes CDR1 SQVTM and CDR2 ANQGSEA. The CDR3 nucleotides are TGCAGCGTAACAGGGGGTGAGCAGTTCTTC. Its protein is CSVTGGEQFF.

This clonotype has at least ten counts. The chain is built from TRBV20-1 and TRBJ2-3, with 8 nucleotides matching TRBD2. There are 15 residues in the CDR3. Germline V gene lookup returns CDR1 DFQATT and CDR2 SNEGSKA (reference sequence). The junction had 6 bases not matched to a gene; V was cut back by 4 bases and J by 0 bases. The CDR3 DNA reads as TGCAGTGCTAAAGAACTAGCGGTTAGCACAGATACGCAGTATTTT. Its translation is CSAKELAVSTDTQYF.

A few counts support this clonotype. The rearrangement links TRBV9 to TRBJ2-3; possible D gene TRBD2, 6 bases. Germline lookup yields CDR1 SGDLS and CDR2 YYNGEE. The CDR3 is 14 amino acids. V was trimmed by 3 bases and J by 2 bases, leaving 10 bases between them. The DNA of the CDR3 is TGTGCCAGCAGCGCCGCGGGGTTCACAGATACGCAGTATTTT. The encoded protein is CASSAAGFTDTQYF.

This clonotype was seen a few times. This chain joins TRBV12-3 or TRBV12-4 and TRBJ1-2; possible D gene TRBD1, 5 bases. Between the trimmed V and J ends, which lost 6 bases and 6 bases, there was a span of 14 bases. CDR3 size: 13 residues. The CDR3 sequence is CASRPGLGDGYTF. DNA for the CDR3: TGTGCCAGCAGGCCTGGCTTAGGGGATGGCTACACCTTC.

CDR3 region: CASSYPDRTVWQYF. The CDR3 bases are TGTGCCAGCAGTTACCCCGACCGGACGGTATGGCAGTACTTC. The rearrangement links TRBV6-2 or TRBV6-3 to TRBJ2-7; D is uncertain. V lost 2 bases, J lost 9 bases, and 17 bases lay in between. The CDR3 consists of 14 residues. CDR1 and CDR2 from the germline V gene are MNHEY and SVGEGT.

This rearrangement joins TRBV25-1 to TRBJ1-2, with 7 bases fitting TRBD1. J was trimmed by 8 bases and V by 4 bases; bases with no gene match: 7. From germline, CDR1 is MGHDK and CDR2 SYGVNS. The CDR3 totals 13 residues. Here the CDR3 DNA reads TGTGCCAGCAGTGGCCTACAGGGGTCGGGCTACACCTTC. It is translated as CASSGLQGSGYTF.

This clonotype was seen a handful of times. The chain has TRBV7-8 and TRBJ1-5; TRBD1 is a possible D gene (6 bases). The CDR3 loop spans 17 amino acids. The ends were cut back, 5 bases at V and 5 bases at J, with 22 bases in the middle. Germline V gives CDR1 SGHVS, CDR2 FQNEAQ. The chain's CDR3 is CASSPPEADRPYQPQHF. CDR3 sequence (DNA): TGTGCCAGCAGCCCCCCGGAGGCCGACAGGCCCTATCAGCCCCAGCATTTT.

This clonotype was observed at least ten times. This rearrangement joins TRBV5-1 to TRBJ2-1; the match to TRBD2 covers 9 bases. There are 16 residues in the CDR3. CDR1 is SGHRS and CDR2 is YFSETQ in the germline V gene. The junction had 7 bases not matched to a gene; V was cut back by 1 base and J by 5 bases. CDR3 sequence: CASSLTLAGLDNEQFF. The CDR3 DNA is TGCGCCAGCAGCTTGACGCTAGCGGGATTAGACAATGAGCAGTTCTTC.

The rearrangement uses TRBV7-9 and TRBJ1-5; D is uncertain. This CDR3 has 15 residues. Trimming took off 3 bases at V and 1 base at J, with 10 bases between the two ends. Germline CDR1 reads SEHNR; CDR2 reads FQNEAQ (reference sequence). Here the CDR3 reads CASSFDGQSNQPQHF. CDR3 sequence (DNA): TGTGCCAGCAGCTTTGACGGGCAGAGCAATCAGCCCCAGCATTTT.

The gene calls are TRBV20-1 and TRBJ2-7, with 9 bases fitting TRBD2. Trimming took 5 bases from V and 4 from J; bases not matched to a gene: 6. Germline assignment: CDR1 DFQATT and CDR2 SNEGSKA (reference sequence). The CDR3 runs 13 residues. CDR3 nucleotides: TGCAGTGCTCCGCGGGGGGGCCTTTACGAGCAGTACTTC. It encodes CSAPRGGLYEQYF.

The V and J genes are TRBV3-1 and TRBJ2-5; D is possibly TRBD2 (6 bases). Germline V gene sequence: CDR1 LGHDT, CDR2 YNNKEL (reference sequence). CDR3 size: 16 residues. With 1 base removed from V and 7 bases from J, the gap between germline ends came to 19 bases. The CDR3 sequence is CASSQVISADGGTQYF. The DNA of the CDR3 is TGTGCCAGCAGCCAAGTGATTAGCGCTGACGGGGGGACCCAGTACTTC.

This clonotype was counted at least ten times. V and J are TRBV6-1 and TRBJ1-2; a weak D match, TRBD1 (6 bases). The germline V gene encodes CDR1 MNHNS and CDR2 SASEGT. V shed 7 bases and J shed 2 bases, with 17 bases lying between them. This CDR3 is 15 amino acids long. CDR3 coding DNA: TGTGCCAGCACCAACTCAGGACAGCCCAACTATGGCTACACCTTC. It yields the protein CASTNSGQPNYGYTF.

Only a few counts were recorded for this clonotype. This chain uses TRBV20-1 with TRBJ1-1; 7 bases line up with TRBD1. CDR3 length equals 14 residues. Trimming at V came to 7 bases and at J to 0 bases, leaving 8 bases not matched to a gene. Germline CDR1 reads DFQATT; CDR2 reads SNEGSKA (reference sequence). CDR3 protein: CSVVRTGLNTEAFF. The CDR3 nucleotides are TGCAGTGTCGTCCGGACAGGATTGAACACTGAAGCTTTCTTT.